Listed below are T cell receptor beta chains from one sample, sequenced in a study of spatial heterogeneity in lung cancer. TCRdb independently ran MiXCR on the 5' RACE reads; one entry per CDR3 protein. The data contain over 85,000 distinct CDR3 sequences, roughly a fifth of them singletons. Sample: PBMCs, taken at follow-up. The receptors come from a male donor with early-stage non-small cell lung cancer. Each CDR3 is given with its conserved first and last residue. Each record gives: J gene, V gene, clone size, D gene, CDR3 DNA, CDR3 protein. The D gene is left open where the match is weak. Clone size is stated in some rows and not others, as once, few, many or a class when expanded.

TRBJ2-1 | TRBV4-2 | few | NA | TGTGCCAGCAGCCAAGATCGGGTGAATGAGCAGTTCTTC | CASSQDRVNEQFF
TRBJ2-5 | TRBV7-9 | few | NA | TGTGCCAGCAGCCCTAACGCGGAGACCCAGTACTTC | CASSPNAETQYF
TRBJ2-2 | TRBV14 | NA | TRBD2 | TGTGCCAGCAGCCAAGAGGTAGCGGGGCACGGGGAGCTGTTTTTT | CASSQEVAGHGELFF
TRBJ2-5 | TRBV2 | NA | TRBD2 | TGTGCCAGCAGACGGCGGGGGGGCCAAGAGACCCAGTACTTC | CASRRRGGQETQYF
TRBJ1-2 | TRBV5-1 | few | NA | TGCGCCAGCAGCCCGGGACACACTAACTATGGCTACACCTTC | CASSPGHTNYGYTF
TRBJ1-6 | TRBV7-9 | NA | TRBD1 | TGTGCCAGCAGCGGTGGGGAGACAGGGGCGGATAATTCACCCCTCCACTTT | CASSGGETGADNSPLHF
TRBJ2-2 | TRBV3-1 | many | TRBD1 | TGTGCCAGCAGAAGGACAGGGGGCCACGGGGAGCTGTTTTTT | CASRRTGGHGELFF
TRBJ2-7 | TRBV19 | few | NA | TGTGCCAGTAGTATGGTTCAGGAAGGCCTCTCCGAGCAGTACTTC | CASSMVQEGLSEQYF
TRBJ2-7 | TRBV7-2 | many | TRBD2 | TGTGCCAGCAGCCCGCGGACTAGCGGGTCCTACGAGCAGTACTTC | CASSPRTSGSYEQYF
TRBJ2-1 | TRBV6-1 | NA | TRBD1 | TGTGCCAGCAGCCGAAAAAGGACGCAGGGGGACTACAATGAGCAGTTCTTC | CASSRKRTQGDYNEQFF
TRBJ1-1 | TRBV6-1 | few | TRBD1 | TGTGCCAGCAGTGAAGACAGGGGATACACTGAAGCTTTCTTT | CASSEDRGYTEAFF
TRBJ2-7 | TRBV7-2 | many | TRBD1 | TGTGCCAGCAGCGGGACACAGGGGCCTAGCTCCTACGAGCAGTACTTC | CASSGTQGPSSYEQYF
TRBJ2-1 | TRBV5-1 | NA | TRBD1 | TGCGCCAGCAGCTTGGGACAGGGGGGCAATGAGCAGTTCTTC | CASSLGQGGNEQFF
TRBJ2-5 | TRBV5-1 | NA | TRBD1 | TGCGCCAGCAGCCCTGGGGGCCAGGGGGTCCGAGAGACCCAGTACTTC | CASSPGGQGVRETQYF
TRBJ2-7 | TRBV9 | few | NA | TGTGCCAGCAGCGACCCCACCCCTACCGTACCCCTTTACGAGCAGTACTTC | CASSDPTPTVPLYEQYF
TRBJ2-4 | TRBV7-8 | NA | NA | TGTGCCAGCAGCTTAGCAGGGACCGGGGTCAAGCAAAACATTCAGTACTTC | CASSLAGTGVKQNIQYF
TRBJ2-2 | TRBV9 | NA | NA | TGTGCCAGCAGTTTTGGGGGGCTGACCGGGGAGCTGTTTTTT | CASSFGGLTGELFF
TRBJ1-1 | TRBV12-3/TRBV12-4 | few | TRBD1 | TGTGCCAGCAGGTCCAGGGGGACTGAAGCTTTCTTT | CASRSRGTEAFF
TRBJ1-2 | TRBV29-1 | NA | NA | TGCAGCGTTATTCTAGGGAACTATGGCTACACCTTC | CSVILGNYGYTF
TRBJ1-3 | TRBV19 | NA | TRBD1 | TGTGCCAGTATTCCAGGGGACAGTTCAAGAAACACCATATATTTT | CASIPGDSSRNTIYF
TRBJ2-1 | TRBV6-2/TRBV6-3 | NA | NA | TGTGCCAGCAGTTACTCGTCGACAGATCCGATTGCGGAGCAGTTCTTC | CASSYSSTDPIAEQFF
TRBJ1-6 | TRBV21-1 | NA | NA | TGTGCCAGCAGCAAATCTGACAGTCCTAATTCACCCCTCCACTTT | CASSKSDSPNSPLHF
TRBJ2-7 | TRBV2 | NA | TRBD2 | TGTGCCAGCAGTGTCTCGACTAGCGGGTTCTACGAGCAGTACTTC | CASSVSTSGFYEQYF
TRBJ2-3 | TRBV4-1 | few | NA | TGCGCCAGCAGCCCAGGGAACTTAGCGCCAGATACGCAGTATTTT | CASSPGNLAPDTQYF
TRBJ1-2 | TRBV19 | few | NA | TGTGCCAGTAGTCCACAACCGGGCCTCGCCGGATCTAACTATGGCTACACCTTC | CASSPQPGLAGSNYGYTF
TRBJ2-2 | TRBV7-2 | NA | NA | TGTGCCAGCAGCCCCGTTTTGAACACCGGGGAGCTGTTTTTT | CASSPVLNTGELFF
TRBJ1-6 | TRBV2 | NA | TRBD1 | TGTGCCAGCAGAGCCGAGGGACAGGGGAATTCACCCCTCCACTTT | CASRAEGQGNSPLHF
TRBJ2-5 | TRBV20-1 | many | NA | TGCAGTGCTAGAGATAGTGGCAGGGATTTGGAGACCCAGTACTTC | CSARDSGRDLETQYF
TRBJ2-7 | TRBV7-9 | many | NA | TGTGCCAGCAGCCCCGGGACGCCGCCCTACGAGCAGTACTTC | CASSPGTPPYEQYF
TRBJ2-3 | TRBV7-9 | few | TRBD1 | TGTGCCAGCAGCTCAACATTCAGGGGGCGGGGCACAGATACGCAGTATTTT | CASSSTFRGRGTDTQYF
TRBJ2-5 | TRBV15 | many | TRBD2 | TGTGCCACCAGCAGAGTGGCTAGCGGAAAGACCCAGTACTTC | CATSRVASGKTQYF
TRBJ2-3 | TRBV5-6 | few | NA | TGTGCCAGCAGCGTAGGACTACCCACAGATACGCAGTATTTT | CASSVGLPTDTQYF
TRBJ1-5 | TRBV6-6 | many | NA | TGTGCCAGCAATAGGGGTAATAGCAATCAGCCCCAGCATTTT | CASNRGNSNQPQHF
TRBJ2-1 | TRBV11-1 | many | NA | TGTGCCAGCAGCTTATTGGTCGGGGTCGGGCCCCAGCAGTTCTTC | CASSLLVGVGPQQFF
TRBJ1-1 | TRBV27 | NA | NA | TGTGCCACCGGGGAGACGGCGAACACTGAAGCTTTCTTT | CATGETANTEAFF
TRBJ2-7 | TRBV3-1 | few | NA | TGTGCCAGCAGCCTGACTGCGGGGCCAGGGAGAACTTATGAGCAGTACTTC | CASSLTAGPGRTYEQYF
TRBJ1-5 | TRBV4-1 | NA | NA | TGCGCCAGCAGCCCTCTAGTTGTGGGCAATCAGCCCCAGCATTTT | CASSPLVVGNQPQHF
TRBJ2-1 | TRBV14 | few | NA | TGTGCCAGCAGCCAAGAAAAAGGAATCAGTTTGGATGAGCAGTTCTTC | CASSQEKGISLDEQFF
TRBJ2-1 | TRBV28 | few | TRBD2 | TGTGCCAGCAAGGGACGGGCCGCGGGGGACTACAATGAGCAGTTCTTC | CASKGRAAGDYNEQFF
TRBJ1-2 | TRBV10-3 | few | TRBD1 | TGTGCCATCAGTAGGGACAGCTATGGCTACACCTTC | CAISRDSYGYTF
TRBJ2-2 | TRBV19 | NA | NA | TGTGCCAGTAGTACGCAGGTGTACACCGGGGAGCTGTTTTTT | CASSTQVYTGELFF
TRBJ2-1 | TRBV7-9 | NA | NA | TGTGCCAGCAGCCTCGACGGACGTAAGCTGGAGCAGTTCTTC | CASSLDGRKLEQFF